The 17 T cell receptor beta chains below were found in one sample sequenced in a study of beta chain features in type 1 diabetes. General study points: For Type 1 diabetes patients, all four CD4+ subsets carried TCRB CDR3s that were moderately but significantly shorter.

TCRB transcripts that were expressed got sequenced, as all of the isolated RNA had been reverse transcribed. Method: immunoSEQ multiplex PCR; TCRdb's copy keeps in-frame clones and lacks some. The sample contains around 160,000 clones, 6.5% to 8.5% of which appear only once. The antigens of these receptors remain unknown. The sample taken for sequencing was central memory CD4+ T cells from blood. The receptors derive from a woman under 30 with type 1 diabetes.

This sequence joins TRBV5-4 and TRBJ1-2; 12 nucleotides line up with TRBD1. The CDR3 extends over 16 amino acids. Germline CDR1 and CDR2: SGHNT and YYREEE (reference sequence). The junction had 6 bases not matched to a gene; V was cut back by 2 bases and J by 4 bases. CDR3 residues: CASSLPGQGALYGYTF. DNA for the CDR3: TGTGCCAGCAGCTTACCGGGACAGGGGGCTCTCTATGGCTACACCTTC.

This chain uses TRBV28 with TRBJ1-1; D is unclear. V shed 5 bases and J shed 1 base, with 8 bases lying between them. This CDR3 spans 13 amino acids. Germline CDR1 reads MDHEN; CDR2 reads SYDVKM. The CDR3, as DNA: TGTGCCAGCAGTGAGGGAAGGAACACTGAAGCTTTCTTT. This translates into CASSEGRNTEAFF.

V usage is TRBV5-1 and J usage is TRBJ1-1; 7 bases are a match to TRBD1. The CDR3 spans 13 residues. CDR1 SGHRS and CDR2 YFSETQ come from the germline V gene. With V trimmed by 0 bases and J by 4 bases, 0 bases remained unmatched. The DNA of the CDR3 is TGCGCCAGCAGCTTGGGGACAGGCACTGAAGCTTTCTTT. Translating gives CASSLGTGTEAFF.

The rearrangement joins TRBV7-8 to TRBJ1-2; 8 bases match TRBD1. Trimming removed 5 bases from V and 7 bases from J; junction bases left unmatched: 6. From germline, CDR1 is SGHVS and CDR2 FQNEAQ. The CDR3 sequence is 13 residues long. The CDR3 region is CASSTGQGGGYTF. As DNA, the CDR3 is TGTGCCAGCAGCACCGGACAGGGAGGTGGCTACACCTTC.

This clone was detected a few times. This chain uses TRBV5-1 with TRBJ2-5, with TRBD1 matching over 7 bases. This CDR3 has 14 amino acids. The germline V gene encodes CDR1 SGHRS and CDR2 YFSETQ. Trimming at V came to 2 bases and at J to 0 bases, leaving 1 base not matched to a gene. As DNA, the CDR3 is TGCGCCAGCAGCTTAGGACAGGACCAAGAGACCCAGTACTTC. Its translation is CASSLGQDQETQYF.

This clone was seen more than once but under ten times. V usage is TRBV5-4 and J usage is TRBJ2-5, with D perhaps TRBD1 (6 bases). This CDR3 region has 14 residues. V was trimmed by 3 bases and J by 3 bases, leaving 12 bases between them. The V gene's germline CDR1 is SGHNT and CDR2 YYREEE (reference sequence). This CDR3 is CASSSGAPKETQYF. In DNA, the CDR3 is TGTGCCAGCAGCTCAGGGGCCCCCAAAGAGACCCAGTACTTC.

CDR3 bases: TGCGCCAGCAGCTCGGGGGGGGACTCCTACAATGAGCAGTTCTTC. Translated, it gives CASSSGGDSYNEQFF. The chain recombines TRBV5-1 with TRBJ2-1; 8 bases align to TRBD2. The CDR3 length is 15 residues. Germline CDR1 and CDR2: SGHRS and YFSETQ. The V and J ends lost 3 bases and 0 bases, in that order; junction bases with no gene match: 2.

This chain joins TRBV4-2 and TRBJ2-5; possible D gene TRBD1, 5 bases. The end of the DNA is better explained by TRBJ2-7, so the J call may be wrong. Germline-derived CDR1 and CDR2 are LGHNA and YNFKEQ. The CDR3 totals 15 residues. The CDR3 bases are TGTGCCAGCAGCCAAGATACAGGATCTTCCTACGAGCAGTACTTC. Translating it yields CASSQDTGSSYEQYF.

This clone was detected only a few times. One junction end disagrees with the germline gene, perhaps due to a read error. The V call is TRBV28, the J call TRBJ1-5; D possibly corresponds to TRBD1 (6 bases). The CDR3 length is 15 residues. Germline CDR1 reads MDHEN; CDR2 reads SYDVKM. CDR3 loop: CASTLTGTFGQPQHF. CDR3 nucleotides: TGTGCCAGCACTTTAACAGGGACCTTTGGTCAGCCCCAGCATTTT.

This clone was counted a single time. The rearrangement joins TRBV6-5 to TRBJ1-4, with 9 bases that match TRBD1. Trimming removed 4 bases from V and 8 bases from J; junction bases left unmatched: 11. There are 16 residues in the CDR3. Germline V lookup: CDR1 MNHEY, CDR2 SVGAGI. CDR3 region: CASSLSSGTGWEKLFF. The CDR3 DNA reads TGTGCCAGCAGTTTATCTTCCGGGACAGGGTGGGAAAAACTGTTTTTT.

The chain uses TRBV29-1 and TRBJ2-7; a possible D gene is TRBD2 (6 bases). Germline CDR1 SQVTM, CDR2 ANQGSEA. The length of the CDR3 is 14 residues. V was pared by 5 bases and J by 7 bases, with 21 bases between. CDR3 amino acids: CSVSGRDLRGEQYF. The DNA of the CDR3 is TGCAGCGTTTCGGGCAGGGACCTTCGGGGGGAGCAGTACTTC.

This clone came up a few times. The CDR3 DNA reads as TGTGCCAGCAGCCGCGGACTAGCGGGAAACGAGCAGTACTTC. Amino acids: CASSRGLAGNEQYF. The chain links TRBV6-5 to TRBJ2-7; 12 positions match TRBD2. This CDR3 region has 14 residues. Trimming took 6 bases from V and 5 from J; bases not matched to a gene: 5. Germline V gene data show CDR1 as MNHEY and CDR2 as SVGAGI.

V and J are TRBV27 and TRBJ1-4; D may be TRBD1 (6 bases). V was trimmed by 3 bases and J by 8 bases, leaving 13 bases between them. CDR1 and CDR2 (germline): MNHEY, SMNVEV (reference sequence). This CDR3 is 14 amino acids long. The CDR3 DNA follows: TGTGCCAGCAGTTTGGTGGACAGTAAAGAAAAACTGTTTTTT. Translation: CASSLVDSKEKLFF.

This clone has more than one count but fewer than ten. The CDR3 nucleotides are TGCGCCAGCAGCCAAGCTAGTGGGAGGACGAGCTCCTACAATGAGCAGTTCTTC. It yields the protein CASSQASGRTSSYNEQFF. V usage is TRBV4-3 and J usage is TRBJ2-1; D is perhaps TRBD2 (6 bases). V was cut by 1 base and J by 0 bases, with 16 bases left in between. The CDR3 length is 18 residues. Per the germline V gene, CDR1 is LGHNA and CDR2 is YSLEER.

The sample holds a few counts of this clone. The gene calls are TRBV6-5 and TRBJ2-7; 7 nucleotides match TRBD2. Germline CDR1 MNHEY, CDR2 SVGAGI. The CDR3 is made up of 13 amino acids. The V gene end was trimmed by 5 bases and the J gene end by 1 base; junction bases not matched to a gene: 2. As DNA, the CDR3 is TGTGCCAGCAGTGCACTAGCGTCCTACGAGCAGTACTTC. Its translation: CASSALASYEQYF.

This clone was seen a few times. The chain is built from TRBV11-2 and TRBJ1-1, with TRBD1 identical over 7 bases. This CDR3 is 14 amino acids long. Germline V gene data show CDR1 as SGHAT and CDR2 as FQNNGV. The V and J ends lost 4 bases and 3 bases, in that order; junction bases with no gene match: 5. Here the CDR3 DNA reads TGTGCCAGCAGCTATCGAACAGGGGACACTGAAGCTTTCTTT. Its translation is CASSYRTGDTEAFF. The variable domain in full, completed from reference TRBV11-2 and TRBJ1-1, reads EAGVAQSPRYKIIEKRQSVAFWCNPISGHATLYWYQQILGQGPKLLIQFQNNGVVDDSQLPKDRFSAERLKGVDSTLKIQPAKLEDSAVYLCASSYRTGDTEAFFGQGTRLTVV.

The rearrangement links TRBV21-1 to TRBJ2-1; the table names TRBD1, a call not compared with the DNA. TRBV21-1 is reported as a pseudogene. The CDR3 spans 14 residues. The CDR3 nucleotides read TGTGCCAGCAGCAAAGGGGCAGTTTACAATGAGCAGTTCTTC. It yields the protein CASSKGAVYNEQFF.